This entry lists 23 T cell receptor beta chains sequenced from one sample in a study of T-cell reconstitution after alpha-beta-depleted transplantation in children (dated by TCRdb to about 2016). Per the publication, the treatment or condition label means: allogeneic hematopoietic cell transplantation with graft depleted of TCRalphabeta T cells and CD19 B cells. The library was generated by PCR. The data were produced on an Illumina HiSeq 2500. Molecular barcoding was employed in the preparation of TCR libraries, with unique molecular identifiers being used to normalize TCRbeta repertoire quantification. TCRdb ran its own pipeline on the public reads, namely fastp trimming at Q25 and MiXCR clone calling, and kept in-frame beta chains. Rows are unified per CDR3 protein, each entry keeping the most common DNA and genes. The sample records approximately 210,000 distinct CDR3 sequences, roughly a sixth of which are singletons. The ten largest clones represent 40% to 50% of the sample.

The starting material was PBMCs, mostly from graft donor cells, obtained 360 days after TCRalphabeta/CD19-depleted stem cell transplant. The receptors originated from a male patient aged 2 to 9 who had a stem cell transplant for acute lymphoblastic leukemia, so the T cells may come from the graft donor.

The CDR3 spells CASDRLASTDTQYF. Written as DNA, the CDR3 is TGCGCCAGCGATAGACTGGCAAGCACAGATACGCAGTATTTT. This chain connects TRBV5-1 to TRBJ2-3; no firm D call. Deletions cut 7 bases from V and 0 bases from J, with 12 bases between. The CDR3 length is 14 residues. From germline, CDR1 is SGHRS and CDR2 YFSETQ. Complete variable domain (other parts from reference TRBV5-1 and TRBJ2-3): KAGVTQTPRYLIKTRGQQVTLSCSPISGHRSVSWYQQTPGQGLQFLFEYFSETQRNKGNFPGRFSGRQFSNSRSEMNVSTLELGDSALYLCASDRLASTDTQYFGPGTRLTVL.

This chain joins TRBV7-6 and TRBJ2-3, with a tentative D call TRBD1 (5 bases). From germline, CDR1 is SGHVS and CDR2 FNYEAQ. CDR3 length: 15 residues. Trimming shortened V by 3 bases and J by 1 base, and 11 bases separated the two germline ends. CDR3 in amino acids: CASSLAGIGTDTQYF. The CDR3 nucleotides read TGTGCCAGCAGCTTGGCAGGGATAGGCACAGATACGCAGTATTTT.

This chain connects TRBV7-9 to TRBJ2-7; 11 bases agree with TRBD1. The V gene's germline CDR1 is SEHNR and CDR2 FQNEAQ (reference sequence). CDR3 length: 15 amino acids. The trim removed 3 bases at V and 2 bases at J, leaving 3 bases unmatched. CDR3 nucleotide sequence: TGTGCCAGCAGCTTCCCGGGACAGGGGGCCTACGAGCAGTACTTC. Amino acids: CASSFPGQGAYEQYF.

J is TRBJ2-3 and V is TRBV11-2; 12 positions agree with TRBD1. Germline V lookup: CDR1 SGHAT, CDR2 FQNNGV. The CDR3 is made up of 18 amino acids. Trimming removed 6 bases from V and 7 bases from J; junction bases left unmatched: 17. CDR3 coding DNA: TGTGCCAGCAGTTGGGTCTTACTCGGGACAGGGGGCGGAAATACGCAGTATTTT. It specifies CASSWVLLGTGGGNTQYF.

The CDR3 nucleotides read TGTGCCAGCAGCTTAATGAGGGTGACCCAGGAGACCCAGTACTTC. Protein: CASSLMRVTQETQYF. V and J are TRBV7-9 and TRBJ2-5; D may be TRBD2 (5 bases). Deletions cut 2 bases from V and 5 bases from J, with 15 bases between. Germline values: CDR1 SEHNR, CDR2 FQNEAQ (reference sequence). The CDR3 sequence is 15 residues long.

The V and J genes are TRBV9 and TRBJ2-3; no firm D call. V lost 0 bases, J lost 0 bases, and 8 bases lay in between. There are 15 residues in the CDR3. CDR1 and CDR2 (germline): SGDLS, YYNGEE. The CDR3 protein is CASSVEGGSTDTQYF. The CDR3, as DNA: TGTGCCAGCAGCGTAGAGGGCGGAAGCACAGATACGCAGTATTTT.

This chain's CDR3 is CASSQDIQRNSGNTIYF. The CDR3 region has the DNA TGCGCCAGCAGCCAAGATATTCAGCGCAACTCTGGAAACACCATATATTTT. This chain links TRBV4-1 with TRBJ1-3; unclear D gene. The length of the CDR3 is 17 residues. Trimming removed 0 bases at V and 0 bases at J, with 12 bases between. Germline V gene data show CDR1 as MGHRA and CDR2 as YSYEKL.

This chain uses TRBV7-2 with TRBJ1-2; 9 bases agree with TRBD1. The V and J ends lost 5 bases and 4 bases, in that order; junction bases with no gene match: 8. This CDR3 is built from 15 residues. Germline loops: CDR1 SGHTA, CDR2 FQGNSA. The CDR3 protein is CASSTRSTGGYGYTF. In DNA form, the CDR3 reads TGTGCCAGCAGCACCCGTTCGACAGGGGGCTATGGCTACACCTTC.

This clonotype was counted only a few times. The chain links TRBV10-3 to TRBJ2-7; D perhaps matches TRBD2 (6 bases). CDR3 length equals 17 residues. Looked up from germline, CDR1 is ENHRY and CDR2 is SYGVKD. The CDR3 nucleotides are TGTCGGCCCAAGCATTCTACTGGTGGAGGGCACTCCTACGAGCAGTACTTC. This gives the protein CRPKHSTGGGHSYEQYF.

This clonotype was recorded a few times. The chain carries TRBV5-1 and TRBJ2-1, with D maybe TRBD2 (5 bases). The CDR3 has 13 amino acids. Deletions cut 0 bases from V and 7 bases from J, with 8 bases between. Germline CDR1 and CDR2: SGHRS and YFSETQ. The CDR3 sequence is CASSLAWENEQFF. The CDR3 DNA reads as TGCGCCAGCAGCTTGGCCTGGGAGAATGAGCAGTTCTTC.

The chain uses TRBV12-3 or TRBV12-4 and TRBJ1-1; D unclear. CDR3 length: 14 amino acids. Trimming left V 3 bases short and J 6 bases short, with 14 bases between. CDR3 nucleotides: TGTGCCAGCAGTTTTAACCCACCGAGTGCTGAAGCTTTCTTT. Protein sequence: CASSFNPPSAEAFF.

J is TRBJ2-1 and V is TRBV7-3; 9 nucleotides align to TRBD2. Germline V gene data show CDR1 as SGHTA and CDR2 as FQGTGA. The V and J ends lost 4 bases and 4 bases, in that order; junction bases with no gene match: 11. The CDR3 has 17 residues. This CDR3 is CASSYTGRGGGYNEQFF. The CDR3 DNA sequence: TGTGCCAGCAGCTATACAGGGCGGGGGGGCGGATACAATGAGCAGTTCTTC.

The sample holds a few counts of this clonotype. The genes are TRBV12-3 or TRBV12-4 and TRBJ2-1, with 13 nucleotides matching TRBD2. The CDR3 spans 20 residues. J was trimmed by 3 bases and V by 3 bases; bases with no gene match: 14. For the CDR3, the DNA is TGTGCCAGCAGTTTCCGACTAGCGGGGGGACCTAAATCTATCTACAATGAGCAGTTCTTC. Protein product: CASSFRLAGGPKSIYNEQFF.

The chain links TRBV12-3 or TRBV12-4 to TRBJ1-1; D might be TRBD1 (5 bases). V was trimmed by 8 bases and J by 2 bases, leaving 15 bases between them. The CDR3 runs 14 residues. CDR3 sequence reads: CASSHGGDNTEAFF. CDR3 coding DNA: TGTGCCAGCTCACATGGGGGTGACAACACTGAAGCTTTCTTT.

This chain uses TRBV6-2 or TRBV6-3 with TRBJ2-7; 7 nucleotides match TRBD1. Germline CDR1 is MNHEY and CDR2 is SVGEGT. The CDR3 is 15 residues long. Trimming took 5 bases from V and 0 from J; bases not matched to a gene: 7. The CDR3: CASSEGQLLSYEQYF. CDR3 sequence (DNA): TGTGCCAGCAGTGAGGGACAGCTCCTCTCCTACGAGCAGTACTTC.

This clonotype was counted a few times. The chain carries TRBV7-7 and TRBJ2-5, with a weak D call TRBD2 (6 bases). The germline gives CDR1 SSHAT, CDR2 FNYEAQ (reference sequence). Trimming removed 2 bases from V and 4 bases from J, with 11 bases in between. The CDR3 is made up of 14 amino acids. This chain's CDR3 is CASSLTSSRETQYF. DNA for the CDR3: TGTGCCAGCAGCTTAACTAGCAGCCGAGAGACCCAGTACTTC.

The rearrangement joins TRBV10-2 to TRBJ2-1; weak D call: TRBD1 (5 bases). Germline V gene sequence: CDR1 WSHSY, CDR2 SAAADI. The length of the CDR3 is 14 residues. With 5 bases removed from V and 5 bases from J, the gap between germline ends came to 13 bases. CDR3 sequence (DNA): TGCGCCAGCAGTAGGTCAGGGCGAAACAATGAGCAGTTCTTC. Translated: CASSRSGRNNEQFF.

The table lists this clonotype with a few counts. V and J are TRBV5-5 and TRBJ1-2; D is unresolved. Germline V CDR1 and CDR2: SGHKS, YYEKEE (reference sequence). The ends were cut back, 0 bases at V and 2 bases at J, with 11 bases in the middle. The CDR3 runs 15 residues. CDR3 residues: CASSLVGGINYGYTF. CDR3 bases: TGTGCCAGCAGCTTGGTAGGCGGGATAAACTATGGCTACACCTTC.

This chain links TRBV10-2 with TRBJ2-5; TRBD1 aligns across 9 bases. This CDR3 spans 17 amino acids. V lost 2 bases, J lost 4 bases, and 11 bases stayed unmatched. Germline V gives CDR1 WSHSY, CDR2 SAAADI. This chain's CDR3 is CASSEGSLYRGRETQYF. CDR3 in DNA: TGCGCCAGCAGTGAGGGGAGCTTATACAGGGGGCGAGAGACCCAGTACTTC.

The chain employs TRBV19 and TRBJ2-1; D ambiguous. The CDR3 runs 13 residues. Looked up from germline, CDR1 is LNHDA and CDR2 is SQIVND (reference sequence). Trimming took off 1 base at V and 8 bases at J, with 9 bases between the two ends. CDR3 region: CASSIGPRDEQFF. The CDR3 nucleotides are TGTGCCAGTAGTATAGGGCCACGCGATGAGCAGTTCTTC. The whole variable domain, filled in from reference TRBV19 and TRBJ2-1, reads DGGITQSPKYLFRKEGQNVTLSCEQNLNHDAMYWYRQDPGQGLRLIYYSQIVNDFQKGDIAEGYSVSREKKESFPLTVTSAQKNPTAFYLCASSIGPRDEQFFGPGTRLTVL.

The gene calls are TRBV7-2 and TRBJ1-1, with D unclear. This CDR3 region has 13 residues. Germline lookup yields CDR1 SGHTA and CDR2 FQGNSA. Trimming took 1 base from V and 4 from J, leaving 7 bases between them. CDR3 nucleotide sequence: TGTGCCAGCAGCTTAGAGTATGTCACTGAAGCTTTCTTT. Protein sequence: CASSLEYVTEAFF.

The chain is built from TRBV12-3 or TRBV12-4 and TRBJ2-3, with no clear D. Trimming cost V 3 bases and J 9 bases, with 7 bases left between them. The CDR3 has 11 amino acids. The CDR3 protein is CASSFKGTQYF. CDR3 nucleotide sequence: TGTGCCAGCAGTTTCAAAGGGACGCAGTATTTT.

The chain links TRBV18 to TRBJ1-5; D is ambiguous. Trimming stripped 3 bases from V and 0 bases from J, with 15 bases between. Germline CDR1 is KGHSH and CDR2 is LQKENI. The CDR3 runs 17 residues. The CDR3 here is CASSPRPNGPSNQPQHF. CDR3 in DNA: TGTGCCAGCTCACCCCGACCCAATGGACCTAGCAATCAGCCCCAGCATTTT.